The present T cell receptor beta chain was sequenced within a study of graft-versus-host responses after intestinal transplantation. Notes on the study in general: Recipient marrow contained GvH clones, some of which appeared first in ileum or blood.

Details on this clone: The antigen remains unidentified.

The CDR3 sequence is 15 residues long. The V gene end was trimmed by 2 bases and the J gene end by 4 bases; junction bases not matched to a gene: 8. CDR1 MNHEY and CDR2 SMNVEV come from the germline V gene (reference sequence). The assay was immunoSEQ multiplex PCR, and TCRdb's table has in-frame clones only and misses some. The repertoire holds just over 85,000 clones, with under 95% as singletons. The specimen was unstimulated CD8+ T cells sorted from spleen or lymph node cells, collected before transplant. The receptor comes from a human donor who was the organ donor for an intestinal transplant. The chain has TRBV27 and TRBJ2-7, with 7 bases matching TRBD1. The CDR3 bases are TGTGCCAGCAGTTTAGGTCCCGGGACAGCGTACGAGCAGTACTTC. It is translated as CASSLGPGTAYEQYF.